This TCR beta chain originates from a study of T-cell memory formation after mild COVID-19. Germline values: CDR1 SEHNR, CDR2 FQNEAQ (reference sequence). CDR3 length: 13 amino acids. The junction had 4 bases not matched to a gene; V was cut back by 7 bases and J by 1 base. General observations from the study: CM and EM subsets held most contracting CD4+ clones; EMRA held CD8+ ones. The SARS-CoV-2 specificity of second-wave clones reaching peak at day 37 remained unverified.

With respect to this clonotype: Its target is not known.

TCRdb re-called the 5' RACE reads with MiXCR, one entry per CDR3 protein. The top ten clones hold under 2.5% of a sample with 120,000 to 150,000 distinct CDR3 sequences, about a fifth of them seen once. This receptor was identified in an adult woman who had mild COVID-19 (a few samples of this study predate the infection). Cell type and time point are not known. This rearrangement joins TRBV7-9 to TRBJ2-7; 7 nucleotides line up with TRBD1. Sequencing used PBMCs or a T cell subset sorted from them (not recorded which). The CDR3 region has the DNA TGTGCCAGCAACCAACAGGGGTCCTACGAGCAGTACTTC. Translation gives CASNQQGSYEQYF.